This T cell receptor (beta chain) was obtained from a study of cytomegalovirus exposure and HLA in healthy donors. Overall study results and limits: Cytomegalovirus association was listed for about 150 TCR beta chains.

The primer mix had 60 Vbeta and 13 Jbeta primers. Clones were sequenced by immunoSEQ multiplex PCR, and TCRdb holds only the in-frame ones, with some missing. The sample carries some 130,000 clones, approximately 80% recorded once. The germline V gene encodes CDR1 MDHEN and CDR2 SYDVKM. This CDR3 is built from 12 residues. V gave up 8 bases and J gave up 3 bases, with 10 bases separating them. This clone occurred a few times. Its antigen is not known. This clonotype originated in a man aged 25-40 years in good health and CMV-seronegative. This chain links TRBV28 with TRBJ1-2; D is ambiguous. The sequenced sample consisted of PBMCs. The DNA of the CDR3 is TGTGCCAGCCACAGTGGTGACTATGGCTACACCTTC. This encodes CASHSGDYGYTF.